Presented here are 10 T cell receptor beta chains from one specimen sequenced in a study of T-cell reconstitution after alpha-beta-depleted transplantation in children. Preparation of the TCRbeta library involved a method that used unique molecular identifiers. TCRdb re-analysed the PCR reads in MiXCR, keeping a single row per CDR3 protein. The sample includes about 540,000 distinct CDR3 sequences, approximately 16% of them seen just once. Sequenced here: PBMCs from the stem cell graft donor, sampled from the stem cell graft. The receptors derive from a human donor who donated a stem cell graft to a child with acute lymphoblastic leukemia.

The chain carries TRBV5-6 and TRBJ2-3, with D unresolved. The CDR3 covers 14 residues. Deletions cut 4 bases from V and 2 bases from J, with 11 bases between. Germline CDR1 is SGHDT and CDR2 is YYEEEE. CDR3 loop: CASSGVQTTDTQYF. Here the CDR3 DNA reads TGTGCCAGCAGCGGGGTCCAGACCACAGATACGCAGTATTTT.

This clonotype was recorded a few times. CDR3 nucleotide sequence: TGCAGTGCTAGAGCCCTCCTAGCGGGAAACTACAATGAGCAGTTCTTC. It encodes CSARALLAGNYNEQFF. This chain links TRBV20-1 with TRBJ2-1; 9 bases line up with TRBD2. Germline-derived CDR1 and CDR2 are DFQATT and SNEGSKA (reference sequence). Trimming took 1 base from V and 3 from J; bases not matched to a gene: 7. This CDR3 has 16 amino acids.

The rearrangement uses TRBV5-4 and TRBJ1-6; D might be TRBD1 (6 bases). The germline V gene encodes CDR1 SGHNT and CDR2 YYREEE (reference sequence). The V end lost 4 bases, the J end lost 7 bases, and 15 bases lay between the germline ends. There are 15 residues in the CDR3. CDR3 loop: CASSLAGTTNSPLHF. The CDR3 bases are TGTGCCAGCAGCCTGGCCGGGACAACAAATTCACCCCTCCACTTT.

To note about this clonotype: A junction boundary mismatches the germline segment, possibly from a read error. The chain has TRBV7-8 and TRBJ1-5; D gene unclear. Germline loops: CDR1 SGHVS, CDR2 FQNEAQ. This CDR3 spans 14 amino acids. Here the CDR3 reads CASSLGLGNQPRHF. CDR3 in DNA: TGTGCCAGCAGCTTAGGTCTGGGCAATCAGCCCCGGCATTTT.

This clonotype was detected ten times or more. The chain uses TRBV5-1 and TRBJ2-3; a possible D gene is TRBD2 (5 bases). Trimming stripped 2 bases from V and 0 bases from J, with 10 bases between. Germline CDR1 is SGHRS and CDR2 is YFSETQ. CDR3 length: 15 amino acids. The CDR3 region is CASSFGGSSTDTQYF. CDR3 nucleotides: TGCGCCAGCAGCTTCGGCGGGTCTAGCACAGATACGCAGTATTTT.

This clonotype was seen only a few times. The gene calls are TRBV7-9 and TRBJ2-3; a weak D match, TRBD1 (6 bases). V lost 1 base to trimming and J lost 1 base, with 9 bases between them. Germline V gene sequence: CDR1 SEHNR, CDR2 FQNEAQ (reference sequence). This CDR3 spans 15 amino acids. The CDR3 sequence is CASSLEAGGTDTQYF. The CDR3 DNA sequence: TGTGCCAGCAGCTTAGAGGCAGGGGGCACAGATACGCAGTATTTT.

V and J are TRBV18 and TRBJ1-2; maybe TRBD1 (5 bases). Germline V gives CDR1 KGHSH, CDR2 LQKENI. The CDR3 has 15 residues. V shed 6 bases and J shed 4 bases, with 18 bases lying between them. DNA for the CDR3: TGTGCCAGCTCCGTATCACAGGAGGGGCTCTATGGCTACACCTTC. Protein product: CASSVSQEGLYGYTF.

Only a few counts were recorded for this clonotype. The chain couples TRBV2 to TRBJ2-7, with 9 nucleotides matching TRBD1. Germline CDR1 SNHLY, CDR2 FYNNEI. The CDR3 loop spans 14 amino acids. V was clipped by 4 bases and J by 6 bases; unmatched bases: 7. In DNA form, the CDR3 reads TGTGCCAGCAGTGCCGGGACAGGGATTAGCGAGCAGTACTTC. Translated, it gives CASSAGTGISEQYF.

This clonotype occurred a few times. This chain links TRBV4-1 with TRBJ1-2; no firm D call. Trimming left V 0 bases short and J 6 bases short, with 14 bases between. This CDR3 has 15 amino acids. In germline, CDR1 is MGHRA, CDR2 YSYEKL. CDR3 residues: CASSQDFAGTDGYTF. DNA for the CDR3: TGCGCCAGCAGCCAAGACTTCGCAGGTACAGATGGCTACACCTTC.

The V call is TRBV20-1, the J call TRBJ2-1; 7 bases match TRBD1. Germline trimming cut 4 bases from V and 6 bases from J; bases unmatched to any gene: 15. Per the germline V gene, CDR1 is DFQATT and CDR2 is SNEGSKA (reference sequence). The CDR3 runs to 16 residues. The CDR3 region has the DNA TGCAGTGCTATTTATCGACAGGGAAGGCTAAGCAATGAGCAGTTCTTC. Protein sequence: CSAIYRQGRLSNEQFF.